Described below is a single TCR beta chain sequence and its context. The antigen is not known. Clones were sequenced by immunoSEQ multiplex PCR, and TCRdb holds only the in-frame ones, with some missing. The sample contains roughly 86,000 clones, 80% to 95% of which appear only once. This sample was taken from a study of OX40 agonist ivuxolimab in advanced cancers. Study-wide findings and caveats: Clonal expansion in partial responders at 0.1-3.0 mg/kg ranked among the lowest.

V was clipped by 1 base and J by 1 base, with 8 bases between them. The germline gives CDR1 SGHTA, CDR2 FQGNSA. The CDR3 is 15 amino acids. The chain has TRBV7-2 and TRBJ2-1; D is unresolved. This material consisted of CD4+ or CD8+ T cells sorted from blood, taken in a trial of the OX40 agonist ivuxolimab. This receptor was identified in an adult with an advanced solid tumor such as melanoma, head and neck, liver or kidney cancer. CDR3 protein: CASSLGGGSYNEQFF. CDR3 DNA sequence: TGTGCCAGCAGCTTAGGAGGCGGATCCTACAATGAGCAGTTCTTC.